Each of the 2 T cell receptor beta chains below was sequenced from the same sample in a study of CD8+ T cells in alopecia areata (dated by TCRdb to 2016 to 2019). The method behind the library was the immunoSEQ multiplex PCR assay. To provide template for TCR sequencing, every sample had RNA extracted and reverse transcribed into cDNA. Imported from immuneACCESS, the table was reduced by TCRdb to in-frame sequences with V and J called. These copies leave out some clones; in studies compared against another copy, an unresolved V gene accounts for under half, and the cause of the remainder is not known. The sample data list about 98,000 clones, and over 40% of these were observed just once. About 0.79% of the sample lies in the top ten. Sequenced: CD4+ T cells sorted from blood. The source is a human donor with alopecia areata.

The V gene is TRBV5-6, the J gene TRBJ2-3, with D uncertain. Germline values: CDR1 SGHDT, CDR2 YYEEEE. Deletions cut 4 bases from V and 2 bases from J, with 5 bases between. The CDR3 runs to 12 residues. CDR3 coding DNA: TGTGCCAGCAGCGGATCCACAGATACGCAGTATTTT. It translates to CASSGSTDTQYF.

This clone was seen only a few times. The V gene is TRBV4-3, the J gene TRBJ2-7; D gene uncertain. Germline loops: CDR1 LGHNA, CDR2 YSLEER. The CDR3 runs 15 residues. V was shortened by 0 bases and J by 0 bases, with 9 bases between the two germline ends. The CDR3: CASSQDHSLSYEQYF. CDR3 nucleotide sequence: TGCGCCAGCAGCCAAGATCACAGCCTCTCCTACGAGCAGTACTTC.